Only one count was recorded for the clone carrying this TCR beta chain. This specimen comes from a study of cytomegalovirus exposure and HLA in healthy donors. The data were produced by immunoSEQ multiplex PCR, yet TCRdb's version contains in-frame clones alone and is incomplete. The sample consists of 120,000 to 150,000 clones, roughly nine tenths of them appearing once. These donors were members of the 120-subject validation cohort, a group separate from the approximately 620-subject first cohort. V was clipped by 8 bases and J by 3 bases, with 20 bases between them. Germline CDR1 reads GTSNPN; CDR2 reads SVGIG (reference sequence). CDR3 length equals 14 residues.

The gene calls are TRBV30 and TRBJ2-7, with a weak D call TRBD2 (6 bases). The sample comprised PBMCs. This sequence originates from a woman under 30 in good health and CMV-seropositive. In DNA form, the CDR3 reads TGTGCCGGTGGGAGACCTAGCGCGGTCTACGAGCAGTACTTC. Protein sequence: CAGGRPSAVYEQYF. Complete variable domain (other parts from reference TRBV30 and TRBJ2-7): SQTIHQWPATLVQPVGSPLSLECTVEGTSNPNLYWYRQAAGRGLQLLFYSVGIGQISSEVPQNLSASRPQDRQFILSSKKLLLSDSGFYLCAGGRPSAVYEQYFGPGTRLTVT.